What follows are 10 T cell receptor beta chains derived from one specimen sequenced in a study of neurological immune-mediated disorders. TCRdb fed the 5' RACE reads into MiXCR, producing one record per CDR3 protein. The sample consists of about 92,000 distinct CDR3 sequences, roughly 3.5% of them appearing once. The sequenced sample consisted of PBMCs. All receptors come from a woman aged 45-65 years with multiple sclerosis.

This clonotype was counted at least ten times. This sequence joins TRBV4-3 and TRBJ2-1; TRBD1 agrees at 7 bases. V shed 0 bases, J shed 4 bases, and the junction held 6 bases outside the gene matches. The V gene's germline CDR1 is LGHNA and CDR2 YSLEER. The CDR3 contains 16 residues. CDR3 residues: CASSQDSGTEYNEQFF. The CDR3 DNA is TGCGCCAGCAGCCAAGATTCGGGGACAGAATACAATGAGCAGTTCTTC.

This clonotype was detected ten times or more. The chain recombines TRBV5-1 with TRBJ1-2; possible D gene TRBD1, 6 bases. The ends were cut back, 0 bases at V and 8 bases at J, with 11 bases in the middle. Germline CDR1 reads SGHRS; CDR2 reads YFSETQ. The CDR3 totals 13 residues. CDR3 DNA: TGCGCCAGCAGCTTGGTGGCAGGGGAAGGCTACACCTTC. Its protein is CASSLVAGEGYTF.

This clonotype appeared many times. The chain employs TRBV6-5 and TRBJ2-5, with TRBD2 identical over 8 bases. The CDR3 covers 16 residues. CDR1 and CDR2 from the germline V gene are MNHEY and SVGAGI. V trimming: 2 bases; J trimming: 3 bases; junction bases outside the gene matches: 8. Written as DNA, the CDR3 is TGTGCCAGCAGTTACGAGGTCGGGGGGGCCGAAGAGACCCAGTACTTC. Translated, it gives CASSYEVGGAEETQYF.

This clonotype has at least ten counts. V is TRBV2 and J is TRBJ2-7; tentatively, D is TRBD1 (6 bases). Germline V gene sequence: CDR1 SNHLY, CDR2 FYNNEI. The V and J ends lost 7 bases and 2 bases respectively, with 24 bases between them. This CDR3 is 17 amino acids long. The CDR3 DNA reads TGTGCCAGCACTACGACTTACACAGGGTTTTCTGCCTACGAGCAGTACTTC. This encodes CASTTTYTGFSAYEQYF.

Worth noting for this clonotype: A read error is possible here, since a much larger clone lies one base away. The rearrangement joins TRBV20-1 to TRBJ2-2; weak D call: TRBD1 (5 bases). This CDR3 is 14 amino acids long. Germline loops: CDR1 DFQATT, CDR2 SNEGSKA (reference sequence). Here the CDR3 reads CSASDRTNNGELFF. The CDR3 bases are TGCAGTGCCAGCGACAGAACGAACAACGGGGAGCTGTTTTTT.

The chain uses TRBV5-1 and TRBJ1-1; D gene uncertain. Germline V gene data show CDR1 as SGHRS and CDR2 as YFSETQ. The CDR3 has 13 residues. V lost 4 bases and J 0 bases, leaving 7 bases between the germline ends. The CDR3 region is CASSGGVNTEAFF. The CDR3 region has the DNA TGCGCCAGCAGCGGCGGGGTGAACACTGAAGCTTTCTTT.

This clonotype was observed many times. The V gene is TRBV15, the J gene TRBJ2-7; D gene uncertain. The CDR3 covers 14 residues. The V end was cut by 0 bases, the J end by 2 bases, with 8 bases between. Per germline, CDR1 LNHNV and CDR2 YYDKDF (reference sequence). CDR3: CATSRDRRAYEQYF. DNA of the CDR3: TGTGCCACCAGCAGAGATAGGAGAGCCTACGAGCAGTACTTC. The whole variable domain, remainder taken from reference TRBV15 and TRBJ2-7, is DAMVIQNPRYQVTQFGKPVTLSCSQTLNHNVMYWYQQKSSQAPKLLFHYYDKDFNNEADTPDNFQSRRPNTSFCFLDIRSPGLGDTAMYLCATSRDRRAYEQYFGPGTRLTVT.

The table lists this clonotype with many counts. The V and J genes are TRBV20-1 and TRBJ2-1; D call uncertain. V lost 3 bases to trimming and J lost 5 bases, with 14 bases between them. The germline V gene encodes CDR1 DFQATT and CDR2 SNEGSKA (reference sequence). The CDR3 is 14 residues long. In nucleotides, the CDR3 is TGCAGTGCTAGTGTCGGCCAGGTGGACAATGAGCAGTTCTTC. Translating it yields CSASVGQVDNEQFF.

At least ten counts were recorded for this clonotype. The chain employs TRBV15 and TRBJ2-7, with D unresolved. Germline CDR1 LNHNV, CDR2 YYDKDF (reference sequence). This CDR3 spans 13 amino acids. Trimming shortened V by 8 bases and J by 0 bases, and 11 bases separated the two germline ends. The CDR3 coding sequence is TGTGCCACCCAAGAGACCAACTCCTACGAGCAGTACTTC. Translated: CATQETNSYEQYF.

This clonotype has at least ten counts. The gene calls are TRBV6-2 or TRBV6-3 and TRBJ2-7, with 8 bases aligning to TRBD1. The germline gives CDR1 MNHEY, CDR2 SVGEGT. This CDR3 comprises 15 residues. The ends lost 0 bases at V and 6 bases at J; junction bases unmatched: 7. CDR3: CASSYSRQGAIEQYF. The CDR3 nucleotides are TGTGCCAGCAGTTACTCGAGGCAGGGGGCCATCGAGCAGTACTTC.